This TCR beta chain was obtained from a study of neurological immune-mediated disorders. Overall study context: There were 34 multiple sclerosis patients; approximately 31 were relapsing-remitting and 3 were secondary progressive. The study's findings and limits: Expanded clones shared no CDR3 amino acid sequences across subjects, suggesting private repertoires in all groups.

For the unsorted libraries, 2 million PBMCs stored at -80 C served as input. This clonotype has a count of ten or more. The antigen is undetermined. The CDR3 has 14 amino acids. CDR1 and CDR2 from the germline V gene are SGHRS and YFSETQ. The V end was cut by 3 bases, the J end by 7 bases, with 13 bases between. With 10-nucleotide random UMIs, 5'RACE was used to make the cDNA. A single record per CDR3 protein comes from TCRdb applying MiXCR to the 5' RACE reads. The table shows 39,000 or so distinct CDR3 sequences, with 2.5% occurring only once. The sequenced material came from PBMCs. The chain carries TRBV5-1 and TRBJ1-4, with D perhaps matching TRBD1 (6 bases). This TCR came from a man in his thirties or forties with multiple sclerosis. The CDR3 nucleotides are TGCGCCAGCAGCTCCGGGACCAGGGGTGAAAAACTGTTTTTT. This gives the protein CASSSGTRGEKLFF.